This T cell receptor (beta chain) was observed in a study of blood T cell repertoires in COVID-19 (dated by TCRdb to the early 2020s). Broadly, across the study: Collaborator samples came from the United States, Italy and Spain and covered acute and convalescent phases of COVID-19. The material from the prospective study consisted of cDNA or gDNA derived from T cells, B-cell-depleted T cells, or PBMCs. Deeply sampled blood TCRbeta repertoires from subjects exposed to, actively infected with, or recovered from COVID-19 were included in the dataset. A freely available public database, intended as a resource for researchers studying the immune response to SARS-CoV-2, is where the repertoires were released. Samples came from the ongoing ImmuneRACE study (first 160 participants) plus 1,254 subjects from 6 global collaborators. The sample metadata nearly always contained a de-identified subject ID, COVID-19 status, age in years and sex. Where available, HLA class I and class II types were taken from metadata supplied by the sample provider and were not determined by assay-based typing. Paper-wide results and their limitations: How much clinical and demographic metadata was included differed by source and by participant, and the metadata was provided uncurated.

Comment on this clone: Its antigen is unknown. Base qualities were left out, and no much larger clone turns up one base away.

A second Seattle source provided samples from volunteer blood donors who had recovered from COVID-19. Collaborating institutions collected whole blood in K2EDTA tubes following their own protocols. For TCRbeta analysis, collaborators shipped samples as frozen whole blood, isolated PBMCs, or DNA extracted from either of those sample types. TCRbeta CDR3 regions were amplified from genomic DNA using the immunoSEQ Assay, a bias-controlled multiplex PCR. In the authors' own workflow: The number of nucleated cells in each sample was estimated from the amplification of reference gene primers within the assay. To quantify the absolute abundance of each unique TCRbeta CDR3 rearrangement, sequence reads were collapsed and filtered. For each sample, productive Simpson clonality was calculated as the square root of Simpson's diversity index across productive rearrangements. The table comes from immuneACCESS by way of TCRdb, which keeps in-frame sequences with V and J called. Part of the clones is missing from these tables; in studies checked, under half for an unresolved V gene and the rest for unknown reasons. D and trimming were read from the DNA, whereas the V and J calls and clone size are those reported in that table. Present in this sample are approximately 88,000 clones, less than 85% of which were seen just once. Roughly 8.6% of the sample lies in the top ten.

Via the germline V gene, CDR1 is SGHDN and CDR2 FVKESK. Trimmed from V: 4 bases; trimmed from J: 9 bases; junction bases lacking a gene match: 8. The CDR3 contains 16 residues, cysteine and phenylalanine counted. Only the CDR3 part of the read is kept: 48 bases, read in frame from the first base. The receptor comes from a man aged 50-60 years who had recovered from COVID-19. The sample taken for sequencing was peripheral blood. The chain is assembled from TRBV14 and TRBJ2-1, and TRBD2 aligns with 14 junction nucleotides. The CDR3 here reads CASSPLGLAGAGEQFF. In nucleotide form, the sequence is TGTGCCAGCAGCCCCCTGGGACTAGCGGGAGCCGGTGAGCAGTTCTTC.